The T cell receptor beta chain described here comes from a study of PD-L1 blockade in urothelial cancer. In the study overall: Males with urothelial cancer arising in the bladder constituted about 90% of the roughly 29 patients. The median T cell count in blood samples was 141,255.

Synthetically made TCR analog templates were put into each PCR as spikes. Sequencing was performed with immunoSEQ multiplex PCR; in TCRdb, only in-frame clones are kept and a portion is missing. The data contain around 130,000 clones, approximately 84% of them singletons. Time point: pretreatment peripheral blood. CDR1 is LNHNV and CDR2 is YYDKDF in the germline V gene (reference sequence). This CDR3 has 16 residues. The V and J ends lost 5 bases and 0 bases, in that order; junction bases with no gene match: 10. This clone has more than one count but fewer than ten. The chain employs TRBV15 and TRBJ2-7; the match to TRBD2 covers 7 bases. The origin of this receptor is a man aged 50 or older with urothelial cancer. The specimen comprised PBMCs, sampled around atezolizumab (anti-PD-L1) treatment. Here the CDR3 reads CATSSVMWGGSYEQYF. CDR3 sequence (DNA): TGTGCCACCAGCTCAGTGATGTGGGGGGGCTCCTACGAGCAGTACTTC.